What follows are 22 T cell receptor beta chains derived from one specimen sequenced in a study of memory CD4+ T cells and cytomegalovirus serostatus. Single viable CD3+CD4+CD8-CD45RO+ cells were sorted as the memory CD4+ T cells. Assay: immunoSEQ multiplex PCR; the TCRdb copy retains only in-frame clones and omits some. This table has tens of thousands of clones, roughly three quarters appearing once. The sequenced material came from memory CD4+ T cells from blood. The receptors were sampled from an adult in good health and CMV-seronegative.

The chain carries TRBV5-8 and TRBJ2-5, with a possible D match to TRBD1 (5 bases). CDR1 is SGHTS and CDR2 is YDEGEE in the germline V gene. The length of the CDR3 is 13 residues. V shed 4 bases and J shed 5 bases, with 12 bases lying between them. CDR3 in amino acids: CASSRQLGETQYF. The CDR3, as DNA: TGTGCCAGCAGCCGACAGTTAGGGGAGACCCAGTACTTC.

The chain uses TRBV5-6 and TRBJ2-3, with unresolved D. The CDR3 spans 12 residues. CDR1 is SGHDT and CDR2 is YYEEEE in the germline V gene. Trimming cost V 2 bases and J 5 bases, with 6 bases left between them. The chain's CDR3 is CASSFYEDTQYF. In DNA form, the CDR3 reads TGTGCCAGCAGCTTCTATGAAGATACGCAGTATTTT.

This clone was seen only a few times. The rearrangement joins TRBV28 to TRBJ2-3, with D tentatively TRBD2 (5 bases). Deletions cut 3 bases from V and 0 bases from J, with 7 bases between. CDR1 and CDR2 (germline): MDHEN, SYDVKM. This CDR3 has 14 amino acids. The DNA of the CDR3 is TGTGCCAGCAGTTTGACTACTAGCACAGATACGCAGTATTTT. Amino acids: CASSLTTSTDTQYF.

The chain employs TRBV7-9 and TRBJ2-6, with D possibly TRBD2 on 7 matching bases. Per the germline V gene, CDR1 is SEHNR and CDR2 is FQNEAQ (reference sequence). Trimming removed 9 bases at V and 0 bases at J, with 24 bases between. This CDR3 comprises 19 residues. The CDR3 loop is CARGGVQPGHISGANVLTF. As DNA, the CDR3 is TGTGCCAGGGGAGGGGTTCAGCCGGGACACATCTCTGGGGCCAACGTCCTGACTTTC.

The chain employs TRBV7-3 and TRBJ2-7, with D tentatively TRBD1 (5 bases). Germline V gene lookup returns CDR1 SGHTA and CDR2 FQGTGA. The ends were cut back, 7 bases at V and 4 bases at J, with 14 bases in the middle. This CDR3 has 13 residues. This chain's CDR3 is CASTPDREYEQYF. As DNA, the CDR3 is TGTGCCAGCACCCCCGACAGAGAGTACGAGCAGTACTTC.

Details on this clone: Different DNA sequences within this sample yield the same CDR3. This chain connects TRBV5-1 to TRBJ2-1; 15 bases are shared with TRBD2. In germline, CDR1 is SGHRS, CDR2 YFSETQ. The length of the CDR3 is 15 residues. Trimming removed 4 bases from V and 7 bases from J; junction bases left unmatched: 3. CDR3 coding DNA: TGCGCCAGCAGCCCCGGGACTAGCGGGGGGAATGAGCAGTTCTTC. This codes for CASSPGTSGGNEQFF.

The rearrangement links TRBV4-1 to TRBJ2-1; 8 positions agree with TRBD2. Unmatched junction bases numbered 12, after V lost 3 bases and J lost 8 bases. CDR3 length: 16 residues. Germline assignment: CDR1 MGHRA and CDR2 YSYEKL. Here the CDR3 DNA reads TGCGCCAGCAGCCAGGCCGGGACTAGACCCCCTTATGAGCAGTTCTTC. Its protein product is CASSQAGTRPPYEQFF.

The rearrangement joins TRBV4-3 to TRBJ1-1; a weak D match, TRBD1 (6 bases). V was pared by 3 bases and J by 2 bases, with 10 bases between. The CDR3 loop spans 14 amino acids. CDR1 and CDR2 (germline): LGHNA, YSLEER. CDR3 bases: TGCGCCAGCAGCCACGGGGGCGCTAACACTGAAGCTTTCTTT. Translated, it gives CASSHGGANTEAFF.

The gene calls are TRBV9 and TRBJ2-2; TRBD2 agrees at 10 bases. Germline assignment: CDR1 SGDLS and CDR2 YYNGEE. J gave up 6 bases and V 4 bases, and 6 bases lay outside the gene matches. This CDR3 is built from 15 residues. The CDR3 spells CASSLSGGPSGELFF. For the CDR3, the DNA is TGTGCCAGCAGCCTTAGCGGGGGGCCGTCCGGGGAGCTGTTTTTT.

This sequence joins TRBV7-3 and TRBJ2-2; 12 positions match TRBD2. Germline V lookup: CDR1 SGHTA, CDR2 FQGTGA. The V gene end was trimmed by 5 bases and the J gene end by 4 bases; junction bases not matched to a gene: 5. The CDR3 totals 16 residues. In nucleotides, the CDR3 is TGTGCCAGCAGCCCAGGACTAGCGGGGTCCACCGGGGAGCTGTTTTTT. Translating gives CASSPGLAGSTGELFF.

The chain couples TRBV4-2 to TRBJ1-4; 7 bases match TRBD1. Losses at the gene ends were 0 bases for V and 0 bases for J; bases not matched to a gene: 4. The CDR3 covers 17 residues. The germline gives CDR1 LGHNA, CDR2 YNFKEQ. As DNA, the CDR3 is TGTGCCAGCAGCCAAGAGTTCAGGGGGGCAACTAATGAAAAACTGTTTTTT. This translates into CASSQEFRGATNEKLFF.

The J gene is TRBJ2-7, the V gene TRBV19, with TRBD2 matching 9 bases. Germline lookup yields CDR1 LNHDA and CDR2 SQIVND (reference sequence). V shed 3 bases and J 6 bases; nucleotides not matched to a gene: 6. The CDR3 contains 14 residues. This chain's CDR3 is CASSIQRGDSEQYF. The CDR3 bases are TGTGCCAGTAGTATCCAGCGGGGGGATTCCGAGCAGTACTTC.

The chain couples TRBV5-4 to TRBJ2-7; D remains unclear. Trimming took 2 bases from V and 3 from J, leaving 6 bases between them. This CDR3 is 12 amino acids long. The germline CDR1 and CDR2 sequences are SGHNT and YYREEE (reference sequence). The CDR3 DNA is TGTGCCAGCAGCTTCGGTCGCTACGAGCAGTACTTC. Its translation is CASSFGRYEQYF.

The chain has TRBV7-3 and TRBJ2-7; D assignment may be TRBD1 or TRBD2 (6 bases each). The V gene lost 5 bases and the J gene lost 4 bases, with 12 bases spanning the gap. The germline V gene encodes CDR1 SGHTA and CDR2 FQGTGA. This CDR3 region has 13 residues. The CDR3 DNA sequence: TGTGCCAGCAGCCGACAGGAGGGATACGAGCAGTACTTC. Protein sequence: CASSRQEGYEQYF.

This clone has only a few counts. V and J are TRBV29-1 and TRBJ1-1, with D possibly matching TRBD1 (5 bases). CDR3 length equals 13 residues. CDR1 is SQVTM and CDR2 is ANQGSEA in the germline V gene. Trimming removed 0 bases from V and 10 bases from J, with 15 bases in between. The CDR3 loop reads CSVEEKGNRGAFF. For the CDR3, the DNA is TGCAGCGTTGAAGAGAAGGGGAATCGTGGAGCTTTCTTT.

The J gene is TRBJ2-1, the V gene TRBV6-6; TRBD2 might be the D (6 bases). Germline V CDR1 and CDR2: MNHNY, SVGAGI (reference sequence). Trimming took 7 bases from V and 0 from J, leaving 10 bases between them. The CDR3 is 14 amino acids. The CDR3 loop is CASNGGSSYNEQFF. CDR3 DNA sequence: TGTGCCAGCAACGGGGGAAGCTCCTACAATGAGCAGTTCTTC.

The chain carries TRBV7-2 and TRBJ1-1; 7 bases map to TRBD1. CDR1 SGHTA and CDR2 FQGNSA come from the germline V gene. Unmatched junction bases numbered 5, after V lost 6 bases and J lost 4 bases. The CDR3 contains 13 residues. The DNA of the CDR3 is TGTGCCAGCAGTTCACAGGGGCTCACTGAAGCTTTCTTT. It is translated as CASSSQGLTEAFF. The variable domain in full, with the rest retrieved from reference TRBV7-2 and TRBJ1-1, is GAGVSQSPSNKVTEKGKDVELRCDPISGHTALYWYRQSLGQGLEFLIYFQGNSAPDKSGLPSDRFSAERTGGSVSTLTIQRTQQEDSAVYLCASSSQGLTEAFFGQGTRLTVV.

The V call is TRBV18, the J call TRBJ1-1; D is perhaps TRBD1 (5 bases). This CDR3 region has 13 residues. Germline V gene lookup returns CDR1 KGHSH and CDR2 LQKENI. Trimming left V 2 bases short and J 5 bases short, with 9 bases between. The CDR3 DNA reads TGTGCCAGCTCACCATTGGGGGGAACTGAAGCTTTCTTT. Translated: CASSPLGGTEAFF. The full variable domain, in which reference TRBV18 and TRBJ1-1 provide the parts outside the CDR3, is NAGVMQNPRHLVRRRGQEARLRCSPMKGHSHVYWYRQLPEEGLKFMVYLQKENIIDESGMPKERFSAEFPKEGPSILRIQQVVRGDSAAYFCASSPLGGTEAFFGQGTRLTVV.

This rearrangement joins TRBV11-2 to TRBJ2-7, with 7 bases that match TRBD2. V lost 5 bases to trimming and J lost 2 bases; unmatched junction nucleotides: 9. The germline CDR1 and CDR2 sequences are SGHAT and FQNNGV. CDR3 length equals 15 residues. The CDR3 loop reads CASSQQTGGTYEQYF. CDR3 DNA: TGTGCCAGCAGCCAGCAGACGGGGGGTACCTACGAGCAGTACTTC.

This clone came up once. This chain joins TRBV7-9 and TRBJ2-6; D not certain. Germline V gene data show CDR1 as SEHNR and CDR2 as FQNEAQ (reference sequence). This CDR3 is built from 15 residues. V was pared by 5 bases and J by 4 bases, with 12 bases between. CDR3 nucleotide sequence: TGTGCCAGCAGCCGTCCGGCCGGCGGGGCCAACGTCCTGACTTTC. Translated: CASSRPAGGANVLTF.

CDR3 residues: CASSYSLLQVERGYTF. The DNA of the CDR3 is TGTGCCAGCAGTTACTCGCTGCTACAGGTTGAGCGGGGCTACACCTTC. This chain connects TRBV6-5 to TRBJ1-2; D perhaps matches TRBD1 (5 bases). CDR1 is MNHEY and CDR2 is SVGAGI in the germline V gene. Trimming cost V 0 bases and J 8 bases, with 19 bases left between them. The CDR3 is 16 amino acids.

The chain joins TRBV15 to TRBJ1-2; TRBD1 might be the D (5 bases). The CDR3 contains 14 residues. Looked up from germline, CDR1 is LNHNV and CDR2 is YYDKDF (reference sequence). V shed 5 bases and J shed 8 bases, with 18 bases lying between them. The chain's CDR3 is CATSPRGRGAGYTF. For the CDR3, the DNA is TGTGCCACCAGCCCGCGCGGGAGGGGAGCAGGCTACACCTTC.